Each of the 6 T cell receptor beta chains below was sequenced from the same sample in a study of T cell responses to AZD1222 COVID-19 vaccine. Profiling relied on immunoSEQ multiplex PCR, and the TCRdb table lists in-frame clones only, not all of them. Among 150,000 or so clones listed, roughly 92% were seen once. This specimen was peripheral blood, taken on day 0 of AZD1222 vaccination. The receptors derive from an adult in good health.

The V gene is TRBV28, the J gene TRBJ1-1; D gene uncertain. V was shortened by 5 bases and J by 4 bases, with 11 bases between the two germline ends. Germline V gene lookup returns CDR1 MDHEN and CDR2 SYDVKM. The CDR3 length is 13 residues. The CDR3 loop reads CASSAPLSTEAFF. The CDR3 DNA reads TGTGCCAGCAGTGCCCCCCTCTCCACTGAAGCTTTCTTT.

The genes are TRBV2 and TRBJ2-2; D is undetermined. Germline values: CDR1 SNHLY, CDR2 FYNNEI. This CDR3 contains 13 residues. Trimming cost V 6 bases and J 4 bases, with 9 bases left between them. The CDR3: CASRYDPTGELFF. As DNA, the CDR3 is TGTGCCAGCAGATATGACCCCACCGGGGAGCTGTTTTTT.

In DNA form, the CDR3 reads TGTGCCAGCAGCTTGGGGGGTGCGGTCAATCAGCCCCAGCATTTT. This gives the protein CASSLGGAVNQPQHF. V and J are TRBV7-6 and TRBJ1-5; the D gene is possibly TRBD1 (5 bases). Germline lookup yields CDR1 SGHVS and CDR2 FNYEAQ. V dropped 3 bases and J dropped 3 bases, with 12 bases sitting between them. The CDR3 is 15 amino acids.

The rearrangement uses TRBV5-1 and TRBJ2-1, with D tentatively TRBD2 (6 bases). Trimming removed 1 base from V and 7 bases from J, with 12 bases in between. This CDR3 comprises 14 residues. From germline, CDR1 is SGHRS and CDR2 YFSETQ. CDR3: CASSLTGVGNEQFF. The CDR3, as DNA: TGCGCCAGCAGCTTGACGGGAGTCGGGAATGAGCAGTTCTTC.

This chain uses TRBV3-1 (or the pseudogene TRBV3-2) with TRBJ2-1, with D possibly TRBD2 on 6 matching bases. Germline V gene sequence: CDR1 LGHDT, CDR2 YNNKEL (reference sequence). The CDR3 length is 13 residues. V was pared by 1 base and J by 15 bases, with 16 bases between. DNA of the CDR3: TGTGCCAGCAGCCAAGGGCCTGCTAGCGTTCCGTTCTTC. It translates to CASSQGPASVPFF.

As DNA, the CDR3 is TGTGCCAGTAGTATAGAGGACAGCACTGAAGCTTTCTTT. Translating it yields CASSIEDSTEAFF. This rearrangement joins TRBV19 to TRBJ1-1; a possible D gene is TRBD1 (6 bases). Germline V lookup: CDR1 LNHDA, CDR2 SQIVND (reference sequence). The CDR3 is 13 amino acids. V lost 0 bases to trimming and J lost 4 bases, with 6 bases between them.